This T cell receptor beta chain was found in a study of T cells in Graves' hyperthyroidism and ophthalmopathy. This clonotype came up many times. The investigators amplified TCR beta CDR3 regions from RNA transcripts. When the TCR CDR3 underwent first-round RT-PCR, the HTBI primer set was used. From the multiplex PCR reads, TCRdb called clonotypes with MiXCR, one entry per CDR3 protein. The sample shows around 720,000 distinct CDR3 sequences, 30% to 40% of them seen only once. The origin of this receptor is a woman aged 40 to 49 with Graves' hyperthyroidism. Sequencing was performed on blood.

CDR3 loop: CASRVTAAGNEKLFF. DNA for the CDR3: TGTGCCAGTAGGGTGACAGCCGCCGGTAATGAAAAACTGTTTTTT. V and J are TRBV19 and TRBJ1-4, with a weak D call TRBD1 (5 bases). The CDR3 extends over 15 amino acids. The germline V and J ends were trimmed by 6 bases and 4 bases, with 15 bases remaining between them. Germline V gene lookup returns CDR1 LNHDA and CDR2 SQIVND (reference sequence).